This T cell receptor (beta chain) is drawn from a study of T cells in Graves' hyperthyroidism and ophthalmopathy. There were TCR beta CDR3 regions amplified from RNA transcripts. The study used the HTBI primer set for a first-round RT-PCR of the TCR CDR3. One entry per CDR3 protein, called by TCRdb with MiXCR from the multiplex PCR reads. The sample comprises about 300,000 distinct CDR3 sequences, roughly 19% of which are singletons, and 35% to 45% rests with the top ten. Regarding this clonotype: It is likely a read error, because the conserved phenylalanine at the end of the CDR3 is missing.

Germline V gives CDR1 SGHDT, CDR2 YYEEEE. The J segment lost 4 bases and the V segment lost 2 bases, leaving 4 bases of the junction unmatched. The CDR3 runs to 14 residues. This clonotype was obtained from a man aged 50-59 years with Graves' ophthalmopathy. Specimen: blood. The V call is TRBV5-6, the J call TRBJ2-7; 9 bases match TRBD1. The CDR3 DNA reads as TGTGCCAGCAGCTTTGGGACAGGGATTTACGAGCAGTACCTC. It codes for CASSFGTGIYEQYL.